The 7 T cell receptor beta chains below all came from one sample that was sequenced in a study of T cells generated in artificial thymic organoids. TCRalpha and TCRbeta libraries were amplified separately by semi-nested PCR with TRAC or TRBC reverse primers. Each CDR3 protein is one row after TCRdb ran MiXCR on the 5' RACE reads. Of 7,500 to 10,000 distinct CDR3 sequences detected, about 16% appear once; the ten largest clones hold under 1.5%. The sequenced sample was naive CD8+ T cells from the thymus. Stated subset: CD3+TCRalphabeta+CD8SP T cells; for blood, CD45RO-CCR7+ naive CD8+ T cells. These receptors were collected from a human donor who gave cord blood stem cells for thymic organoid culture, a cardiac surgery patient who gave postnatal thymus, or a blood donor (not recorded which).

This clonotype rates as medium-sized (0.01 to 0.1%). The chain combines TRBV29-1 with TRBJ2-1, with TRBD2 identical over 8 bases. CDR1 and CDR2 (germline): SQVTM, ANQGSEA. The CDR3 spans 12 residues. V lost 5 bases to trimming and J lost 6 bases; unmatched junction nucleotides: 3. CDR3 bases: TGCAGCGTTCGGGGGGGGGGCAATGAGCAGTTCTTC. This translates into CSVRGGGNEQFF.

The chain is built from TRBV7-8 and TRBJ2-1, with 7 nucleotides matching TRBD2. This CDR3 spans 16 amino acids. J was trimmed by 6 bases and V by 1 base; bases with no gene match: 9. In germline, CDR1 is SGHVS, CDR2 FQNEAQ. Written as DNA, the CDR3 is TGTGCCAGCAGCTTAGGGGGAGCGGGAAATCGCAATGAGCAGTTCTTC. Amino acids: CASSLGGAGNRNEQFF.

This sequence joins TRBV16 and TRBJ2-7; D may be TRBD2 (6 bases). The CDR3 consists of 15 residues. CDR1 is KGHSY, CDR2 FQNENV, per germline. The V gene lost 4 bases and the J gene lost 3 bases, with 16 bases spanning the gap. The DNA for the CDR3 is TGTGCCAGCAGCCTATGGGGGGAGAGGGACTACGAGCAGTACTTC. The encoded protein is CASSLWGERDYEQYF.

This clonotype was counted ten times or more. The CDR3 is CASSLFRQADGYTF. CDR3 in DNA: TGTGCCAGCAGCTTGTTTCGGCAGGCGGATGGCTACACCTTC. This rearrangement joins TRBV5-6 to TRBJ1-2, with D unresolved. The germline V gene has CDR1 SGHDT and CDR2 YYEEEE. The CDR3 length is 14 residues. Trimming took 1 base from V and 6 from J, leaving 13 bases between them.

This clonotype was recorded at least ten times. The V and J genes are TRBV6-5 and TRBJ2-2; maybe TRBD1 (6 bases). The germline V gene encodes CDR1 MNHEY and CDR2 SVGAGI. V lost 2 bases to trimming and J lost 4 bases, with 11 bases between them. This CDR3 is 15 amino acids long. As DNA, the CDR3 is TGTGCCAGCAGTTACGGGGGACACCTCACCGGGGAGCTGTTTTTT. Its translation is CASSYGGHLTGELFF.

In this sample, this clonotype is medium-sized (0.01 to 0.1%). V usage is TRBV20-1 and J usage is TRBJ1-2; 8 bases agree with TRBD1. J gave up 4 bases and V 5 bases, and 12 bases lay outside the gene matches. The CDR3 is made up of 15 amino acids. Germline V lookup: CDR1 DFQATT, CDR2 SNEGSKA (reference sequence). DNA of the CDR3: TGCAGTGCTCAGAATAGACAGGGGAGCTCCTATGGCTACACCTTC. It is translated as CSAQNRQGSSYGYTF.

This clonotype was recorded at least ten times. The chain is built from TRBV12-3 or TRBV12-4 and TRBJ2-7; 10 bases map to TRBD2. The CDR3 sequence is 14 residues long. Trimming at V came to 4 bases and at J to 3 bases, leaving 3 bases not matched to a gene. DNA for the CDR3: TGTGCCAGCAGTTATAGCGGGAGGCTCTACGAGCAGTACTTC. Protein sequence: CASSYSGRLYEQYF.